The rows below give T cell receptor beta chains drawn from one sample of a study of blood T cells in healthy people across ages. TCRdb recomputed calls from the 5' RACE reads with MiXCR, one row per CDR3 protein. Among roughly 1.4 million distinct CDR3 sequences listed, approximately 59% were seen once. Sequenced sample: blood. The receptors were sampled from a man between 18 and 35 years old in good health. Each CDR3 is given with its conserved first and last residue. A D gene is named only where the DNA matches it firmly. Expanded clones are given a class, and other clones once, few, many or no size at all.

len | abundance | j_gene | d_gene | v_gene | CDR3aa | CDR3nt
17 | once | TRBJ2-3 | - | TRBV27 | CASSPSDPLMGTDTQYF | TGTGCCAGCAGTCCGAGCGACCCGTTGATGGGTACAGATACGCAGTATTTT
17 | - | TRBJ2-7 | TRBD1 | TRBV5-1 | CASSFFHVPGQSYEQYF | TGCGCCAGCAGCTTCTTCCACGTACCGGGACAGTCATACGAGCAGTACTTC
11 | - | TRBJ2-3 | - | TRBV20-1 | CSATGADTQYF | TGCAGTGCTACGGGTGCAGATACGCAGTATTTT
14 | few | TRBJ2-6 | - | TRBV5-1 | CASSSQIGIDVLTF | TGCGCCAGCAGCTCGCAAATCGGGATCGACGTCCTGACTTTC
17 | - | TRBJ2-5 | - | TRBV6-5 | CASSYGEAGRYQETQYF | TGTGCCAGCAGTTACGGGGAGGCCGGGCGGTACCAAGAGACCCAGTACTTC
16 | few | TRBJ1-2 | TRBD1 | TRBV4-1 | CASSQDGTGGVYGYTF | TGCGCCAGCAGCCAAGATGGGACAGGGGGGGTCTATGGCTACACCTTC
15 | - | TRBJ1-1 | - | TRBV20-1 | CSARETLPGNTEAFF | TGCAGTGCTAGAGAGACCCTCCCAGGGAACACTGAAGCTTTCTTT
17 | - | TRBJ2-1 | TRBD2 | TRBV4-2 | CASSQRGWSGSYNERFF | TGTGCCAGCAGCCAGCGGGGGTGGAGTGGTTCCTACAATGAGCGGTTCTTC
15 | once | TRBJ2-7 | - | TRBV11-2 | CASSLDATTIYEQYF | TGTGCCAGCAGCTTAGACGCGACTACCATCTACGAGCAGTACTTC
11 | few | TRBJ1-2 | - | TRBV20-1 | CSADTGYGYTF | TGCAGTGCTGATACGGGATACGGCTACACCTTC
14 | - | TRBJ2-1 | TRBD2 | TRBV7-2 | CASSLASGGPGQFF | TGTGCCAGCAGCTTAGCCTCGGGAGGGCCAGGACAGTTCTTC
15 | - | TRBJ2-1 | TRBD1 | TRBV11-1 | CASSTDRGVGYEQFF | TGTGCCAGCAGCACCGACAGGGGGGTAGGCTATGAGCAGTTCTTC
16 | - | TRBJ2-6 | - | TRBV18 | CASSPLNFAGANVLTF | TGTGCCAGCTCACCGCTGAACTTTGCTGGGGCCAACGTCCTGACTTTC
18 | few | TRBJ2-3 | TRBD2 | TRBV7-2 | CASSPYGLAGSGTDTQYF | TGTGCCAGCAGCCCCTACGGACTAGCGGGGTCGGGCACAGATACGCAGTATTTT
16 | - | TRBJ2-5 | TRBD1 | TRBV10-3 | CAISYRQGATQETQYF | TGTGCCATCAGTTATAGACAGGGGGCTACTCAAGAGACCCAGTACTTC
14 | - | TRBJ2-5 | TRBD2 | TRBV20-1 | CSASPGTSGEKQYF | TGCAGTGCATCCCCAGGGACTAGCGGGGAAAAGCAGTACTTC
16 | - | TRBJ2-1 | - | TRBV27 | CASSFGGTHIYNEQFF | TGTGCCAGCAGTTTCGGGGGGACACATATCTACAATGAGCAGTTCTTC
18 | - | TRBJ2-1 | TRBD2 | TRBV6-1 | CASSVGDLAGVGTNEQFF | TGTGCCAGCAGTGTGGGGGATCTAGCGGGAGTCGGAACCAATGAGCAGTTCTTC
15 | few | TRBJ2-7 | TRBD2 | TRBV7-9 | CASSSTGLGLDEQYF | TGTGCCAGCAGCTCAACCGGACTAGGACTAGACGAGCAGTACTTC
13 | - | TRBJ2-7 | - | TRBV29-1 | CSVEQGEGYEQYF | TGCAGCGTTGAACAGGGTGAGGGATACGAGCAGTACTTC
14 | few | TRBJ1-1 | TRBD1 | TRBV6-1 | CASSTTGGITEAFF | TGTGCCAGCAGTACGACAGGGGGGATCACTGAAGCTTTCTTT
15 | - | TRBJ2-1 | - | TRBV6-6 | CASKEAGDSYNEQFF | TGTGCCAGCAAGGAAGCGGGTGACTCCTACAATGAGCAGTTCTTC
16 | - | TRBJ2-1 | - | TRBV6-5 | CASTRGGYNSYNEQFF | TGTGCCAGCACCAGGGGCGGGTACAACTCCTACAATGAGCAGTTCTTC
16 | - | TRBJ1-4 | - | TRBV7-6 | CASSLVPDLLGEKLFF | TGTGCCAGCAGCTTAGTACCGGATCTTCTGGGTGAAAAACTGTTTTTT
15 | - | TRBJ2-7 | - | TRBV7-2 | CASSLVARQGCEQYF | TGTGCCAGTAGCTTAGTTGCCAGACAAGGTTGCGAGCAGTACTTC
13 | - | TRBJ2-1 | - | TRBV3-1 | CASSRTDNNEQFF | TGTGCCAGCAGCCGCACTGACAACAATGAGCAGTTCTTC
13 | - | TRBJ2-7 | - | TRBV20-1 | CSATAAQKYEQYF | TGCAGTGCTACGGCCGCACAGAAATACGAGCAGTACTTC
14 | - | TRBJ1-5 | - | TRBV28 | CASSPLLGYQPQHF | TGTGCCAGCAGCCCACTATTGGGGTATCAGCCCCAGCATTTT
16 | - | TRBJ2-2 | TRBD2 | TRBV4-1 | CASRGYSGRNTGELFF | TGCGCCAGTCGGGGGTATAGCGGGAGGAACACCGGGGAGCTGTTTTTT
16 | - | TRBJ2-3 | - | TRBV6-5 | CASSYSKGGGTDTQYF | TGTGCCAGCAGTTACTCGAAAGGAGGTGGCACAGATACGCAGTATTTT
19 | once | TRBJ2-2 | TRBD2 | TRBV6-5 | CASSYGGLAGDTNTGELFF | TGTGCCAGCAGTTACGGGGGACTAGCGGGGGATACGAACACCGGGGAGCTGTTTTTT
16 | few | TRBJ2-4 | - | TRBV27 | CASSFSILLAKNIQYF | TGTGCCAGCAGTTTTTCGATCCTCCTAGCCAAAAACATTCAGTACTTC
13 | - | TRBJ1-2 | - | TRBV27 | CASSPDSLRGYTF | TGTGCCAGCAGTCCCGACAGTCTCCGGGGCTACACCTTC
15 | few | TRBJ2-1 | - | TRBV13 | CASSYLRTNDNEQFF | TGTGCCAGCAGCTACCTCAGGACGAACGACAATGAGCAGTTCTTC
13 | - | TRBJ2-7 | - | TRBV7-4 | CALEGRDSYEQYF | TGTGCCCTAGAGGGTAGGGACTCCTACGAGCAGTACTTC
14 | - | TRBJ1-4 | - | TRBV9 | CASSDRETNEKLFF | TGTGCCAGCAGCGATAGGGAAACTAATGAAAAACTGTTTTTT
14 | few | TRBJ2-3 | TRBD2 | TRBV6-1 | CASRPGLAGDTQYF | TGTGCCAGCAGGCCGGGACTAGCGGGAGATACGCAGTATTTT
15 | - | TRBJ2-7 | TRBD1 | TRBV6-5 | CASRPTGTGVYEQYF | TGTGCCAGCAGACCTACCGGGACAGGGGTCTACGAGCAGTACTTC
18 | - | TRBJ2-7 | - | TRBV4-1 | CASSQFFRVTRSSYEQYF | TGCGCCAGCAGCCAATTCTTTAGAGTGACGCGGAGCTCCTACGAGCAGTACTTC
13 | - | TRBJ2-1 | - | TRBV3-1 | CASSQGGSNEQFF | TGTGCCAGCAGCCAAGGTGGCTCGAATGAGCAGTTCTTC
14 | once | TRBJ2-7 | TRBD1 | TRBV4-1 | CASSPGTGYGEQYF | TGCGCCAGCAGCCCCGGGACAGGGTATGGCGAGCAGTACTTC
16 | - | TRBJ2-1 | TRBD1 | TRBV29-1 | CSVVGVQGAGNNEKFF | TGCAGCGTCGTTGGGGTACAGGGGGCAGGTAACAATGAGAAGTTCTTC
15 | - | TRBJ2-3 | TRBD2 | TRBV20-1 | CSASRGGLMTDTRYF | TGCAGTGCTAGTCGCGGGGGGCTGATGACAGATACGCGGTATTTT
14 | few | TRBJ1-2 | - | TRBV6-1 | CASSERGQINGYTF | TGTGCCAGCAGTGAAAGGGGTCAGATTAATGGCTACACCTTC
15 | few | TRBJ2-3 | TRBD2 | TRBV20-1 | CSASPSGRALDTQYF | TGCAGTGCTAGTCCCAGCGGGAGGGCCCTAGATACGCAGTATTTT
18 | few | TRBJ1-5 | - | TRBV4-1 | CASSQELGQGYSNQPQHF | TGCGCCAGCAGCCAAGAGCTTGGGCAGGGATATAGCAATCAGCCCCAGCATTTT
13 | - | TRBJ2-1 | - | TRBV20-1 | CSALGQTYNEQFF | TGCAGTGCTCTGGGCCAGACCTACAATGAGCAGTTCTTC
17 | - | TRBJ2-1 | TRBD2 | TRBV3-1 | CASSRTSGRGSYNEQFF | TGTGCCAGCAGCCGGACAAGCGGGAGAGGTAGTTACAATGAGCAGTTCTTC